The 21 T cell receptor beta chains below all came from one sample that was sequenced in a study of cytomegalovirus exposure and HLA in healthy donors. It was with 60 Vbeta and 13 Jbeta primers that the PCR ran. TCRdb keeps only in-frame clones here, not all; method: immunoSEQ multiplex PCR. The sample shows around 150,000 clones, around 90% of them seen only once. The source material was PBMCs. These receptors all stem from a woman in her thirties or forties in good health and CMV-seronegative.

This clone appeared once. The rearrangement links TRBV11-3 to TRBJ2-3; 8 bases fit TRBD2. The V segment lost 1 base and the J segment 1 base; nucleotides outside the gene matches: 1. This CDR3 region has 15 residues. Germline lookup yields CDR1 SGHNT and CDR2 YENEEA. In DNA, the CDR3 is TGTGCCAGCAGCTTAGTGACTAGCGGCACAGATACGCAGTATTTT. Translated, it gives CASSLVTSGTDTQYF.

CDR3 sequence (DNA): TGCGCCAGCAGCGGAGGACTCATCAGGGGCTCCTACAATGAGCAGTTCTTC. Translated: CASSGGLIRGSYNEQFF. V gene TRBV4-1 combines with J gene TRBJ2-1, with D maybe TRBD1 (6 bases). The length of the CDR3 is 17 residues. Trimming took 5 bases from V and 0 from J, leaving 17 bases between them. Germline values: CDR1 MGHRA, CDR2 YSYEKL.

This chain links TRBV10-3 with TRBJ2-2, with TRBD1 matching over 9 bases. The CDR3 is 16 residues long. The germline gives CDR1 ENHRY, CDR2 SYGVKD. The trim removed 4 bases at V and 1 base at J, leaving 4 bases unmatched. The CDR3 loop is CAISAWGQGNTGELFF. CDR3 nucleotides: TGTGCCATCAGTGCCTGGGGACAGGGGAACACCGGGGAGCTGTTTTTT.

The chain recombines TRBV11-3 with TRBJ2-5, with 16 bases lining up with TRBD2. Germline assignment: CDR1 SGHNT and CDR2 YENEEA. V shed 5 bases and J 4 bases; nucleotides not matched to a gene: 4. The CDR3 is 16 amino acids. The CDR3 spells CASSAGLAGGPETQYF. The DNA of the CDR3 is TGTGCCAGCAGCGCGGGACTAGCGGGAGGGCCAGAGACCCAGTACTTC.

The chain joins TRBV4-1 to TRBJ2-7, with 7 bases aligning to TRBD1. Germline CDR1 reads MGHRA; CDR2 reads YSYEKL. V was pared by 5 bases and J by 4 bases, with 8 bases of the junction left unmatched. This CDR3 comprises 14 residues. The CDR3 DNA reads TGCGCCAGCAGCGGGGTTGGGACAGAGTACGAGCAGTACTTC. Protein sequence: CASSGVGTEYEQYF.

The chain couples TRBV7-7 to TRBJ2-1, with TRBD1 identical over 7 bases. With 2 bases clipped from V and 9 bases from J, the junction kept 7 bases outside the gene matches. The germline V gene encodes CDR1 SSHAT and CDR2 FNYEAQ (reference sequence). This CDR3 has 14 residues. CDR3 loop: CASSLHSDRIEQFF. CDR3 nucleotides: TGTGCCAGCAGCTTACACTCGGACAGGATTGAGCAGTTCTTC.

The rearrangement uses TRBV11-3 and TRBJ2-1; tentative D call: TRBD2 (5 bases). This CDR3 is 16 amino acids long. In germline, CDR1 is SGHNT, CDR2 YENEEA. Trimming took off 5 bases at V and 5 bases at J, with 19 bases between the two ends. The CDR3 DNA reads TGTGCCAGCAGCCCTAACCCGAAGAGCGGAAACAATGAGCAGTTCTTC. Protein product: CASSPNPKSGNNEQFF.

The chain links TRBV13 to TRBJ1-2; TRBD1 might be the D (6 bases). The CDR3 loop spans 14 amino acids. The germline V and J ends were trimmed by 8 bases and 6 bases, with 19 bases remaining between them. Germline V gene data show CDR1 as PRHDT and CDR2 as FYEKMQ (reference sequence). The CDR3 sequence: CASGLRSGVDGYTF. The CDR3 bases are TGTGCCAGCGGGCTCCGTTCAGGGGTCGATGGCTACACCTTC.

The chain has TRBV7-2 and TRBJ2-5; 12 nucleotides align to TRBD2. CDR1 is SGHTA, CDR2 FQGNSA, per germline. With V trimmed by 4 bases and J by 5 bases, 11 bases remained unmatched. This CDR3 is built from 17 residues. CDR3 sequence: CASSSSLTSGSSETQYF. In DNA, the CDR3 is TGTGCCAGCAGCTCTTCACTGACTAGCGGGAGTTCGGAGACCCAGTACTTC.

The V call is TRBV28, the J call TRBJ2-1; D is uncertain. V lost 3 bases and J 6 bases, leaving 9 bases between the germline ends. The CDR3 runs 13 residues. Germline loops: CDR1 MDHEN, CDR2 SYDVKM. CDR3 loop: CASSLVHSNEQFF. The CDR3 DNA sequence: TGTGCCAGCAGTTTGGTCCATAGCAATGAGCAGTTCTTC. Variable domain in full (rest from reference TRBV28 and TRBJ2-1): DVKVTQSSRYLVKRTGEKVFLECVQDMDHENMFWYRQDPGLGLRLIYFSYDVKMKEKGDIPEGYSVSREKKERFSLILESASTNQTSMYLCASSLVHSNEQFFGPGTRLTVL.

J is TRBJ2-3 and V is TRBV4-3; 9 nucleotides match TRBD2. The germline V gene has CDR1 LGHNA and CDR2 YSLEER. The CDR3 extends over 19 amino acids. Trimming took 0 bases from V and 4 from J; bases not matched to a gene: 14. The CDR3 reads CASSQDAWGSGSGADTQYF. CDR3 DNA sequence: TGCGCCAGCAGCCAAGATGCCTGGGGTAGCGGGAGTGGCGCAGATACGCAGTATTTT.

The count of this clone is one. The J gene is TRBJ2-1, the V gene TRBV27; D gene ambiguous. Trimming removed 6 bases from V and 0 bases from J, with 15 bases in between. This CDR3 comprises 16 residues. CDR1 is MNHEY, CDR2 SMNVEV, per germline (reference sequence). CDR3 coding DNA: TGTGCCAGCAGGAGTGTGTCTTTAAGCTCCTACAATGAGCAGTTCTTC. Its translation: CASRSVSLSSYNEQFF.

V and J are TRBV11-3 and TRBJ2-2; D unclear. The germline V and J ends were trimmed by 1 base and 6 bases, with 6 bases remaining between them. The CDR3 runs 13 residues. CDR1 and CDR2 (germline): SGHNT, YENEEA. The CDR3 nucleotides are TGTGCCAGCAGCTTAGTTATCCCCGGGGAGCTGTTTTTT. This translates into CASSLVIPGELFF.

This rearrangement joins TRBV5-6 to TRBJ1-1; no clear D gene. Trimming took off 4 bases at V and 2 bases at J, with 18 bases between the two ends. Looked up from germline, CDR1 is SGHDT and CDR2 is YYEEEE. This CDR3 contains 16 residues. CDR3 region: CASSQAVGGVNTEAFF. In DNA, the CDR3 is TGTGCCAGCAGCCAGGCGGTGGGCGGGGTAAACACTGAAGCTTTCTTT.

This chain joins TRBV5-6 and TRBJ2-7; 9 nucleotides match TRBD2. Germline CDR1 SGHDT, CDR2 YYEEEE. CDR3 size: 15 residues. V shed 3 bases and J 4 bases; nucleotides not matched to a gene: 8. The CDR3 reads CASSYLAGARYEQYF. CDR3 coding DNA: TGTGCCAGCAGCTACTTAGCGGGAGCGCGATACGAGCAGTACTTC.

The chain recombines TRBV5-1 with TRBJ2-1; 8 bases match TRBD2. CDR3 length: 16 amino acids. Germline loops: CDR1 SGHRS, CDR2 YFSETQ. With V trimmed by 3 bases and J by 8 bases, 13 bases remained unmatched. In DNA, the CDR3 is TGCGCCAGCAGCTGGACTCCGTTAGCGGGAAGTTATGAGCAGTTCTTC. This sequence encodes CASSWTPLAGSYEQFF.

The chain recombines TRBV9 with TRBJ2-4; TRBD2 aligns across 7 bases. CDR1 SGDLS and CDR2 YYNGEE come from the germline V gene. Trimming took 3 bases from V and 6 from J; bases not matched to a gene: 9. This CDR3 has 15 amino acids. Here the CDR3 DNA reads TGTGCCAGCAGCGGGGGCGTGGCTAGCGGAAACATTCAGTACTTC. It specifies CASSGGVASGNIQYF.

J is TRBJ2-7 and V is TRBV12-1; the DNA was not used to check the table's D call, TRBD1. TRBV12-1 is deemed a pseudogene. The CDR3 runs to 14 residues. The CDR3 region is CASSCLSRVNEQYF. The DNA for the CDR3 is TGTGCCAGCAGCTGCCTTAGCAGGGTAAACGAGCAGTACTTC.

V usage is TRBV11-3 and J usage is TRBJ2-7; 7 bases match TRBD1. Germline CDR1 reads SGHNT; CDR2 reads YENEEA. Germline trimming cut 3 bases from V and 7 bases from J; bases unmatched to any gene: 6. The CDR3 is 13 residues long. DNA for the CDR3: TGTGCCAGCAGCTTGACAGGGAGAAGGGAGCAGTACTTC. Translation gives CASSLTGRREQYF.

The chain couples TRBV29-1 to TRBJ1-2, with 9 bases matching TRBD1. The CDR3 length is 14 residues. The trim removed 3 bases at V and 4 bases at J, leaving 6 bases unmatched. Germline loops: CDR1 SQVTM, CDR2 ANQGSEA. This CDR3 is CSVDFSGQGYGYTF. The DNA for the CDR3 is TGCAGCGTTGATTTCTCGGGACAGGGCTATGGCTACACCTTC.

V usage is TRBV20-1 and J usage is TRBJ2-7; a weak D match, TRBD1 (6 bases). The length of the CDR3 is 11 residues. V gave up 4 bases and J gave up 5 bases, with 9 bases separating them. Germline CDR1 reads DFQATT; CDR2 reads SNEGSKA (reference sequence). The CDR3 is CSAKQGNEQYF. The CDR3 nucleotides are TGCAGTGCTAAGCAGGGGAACGAGCAGTACTTC.